This T cell receptor beta chain emerged from a study of identical twins. Template switching added a universal primer binding site, and final cDNA carried unique molecular identifiers. From the 5' RACE reads, TCRdb called clonotypes with MiXCR, one entry per CDR3 protein. This sample carries 550,000 to 800,000 distinct CDR3 sequences, around 7.4% of them seen once, and the ten largest clones take approximately 1.5%. Comment on this clonotype: What it binds is not known.

CDR3 length equals 17 residues. V dropped 1 base and J dropped 4 bases, with 17 bases sitting between them. Germline CDR1 MGHRA, CDR2 YSYEKL. Study-wide results and limits: For out-of-frame alpha sequences shared by twins, low generation probability was in excess. The study reached conclusions through statistical analysis that was cross-sectional, not following the same donors.

The same sample was also used in a study of yellow fever vaccine responses in identical twins. That work contributes: Twins reportedly mounted vaccine T cell responses that seemed partly convergent, partly personalized.

This receptor was taken from a woman between 18 and 29 years old in good health. The rearrangement links TRBV4-1 to TRBJ2-1; no clear D. Sequenced material: PBMCs. CDR3 coding DNA: TGCGCCAGCAGCCAAGGCGTATCGAGACACCAATACAATGAGCAGTTCTTC. Translation gives CASSQGVSRHQYNEQFF.